Below are 22 T cell receptor beta chains sequenced from a single sample in a study of blood T cell repertoires in COVID-19. The repertoire was sequenced with immunoSEQ multiplex PCR; TCRdb's copy has only in-frame clones and lacks some. The sample holds 55,000 to 75,000 clones, roughly 86% seen once. Sequenced material: peripheral blood. The receptors stem from a man aged 50 to 59 with active COVID-19.

The chain carries TRBV5-1 and TRBJ2-3, with 7 bases lining up with TRBD2. The V gene end was trimmed by 5 bases and the J gene end by 2 bases; junction bases not matched to a gene: 8. Germline V CDR1 and CDR2: SGHRS, YFSETQ. This CDR3 has 15 residues. The CDR3 is CASRNASGYTDTQYF. The CDR3 nucleotides are TGCGCCAGCAGAAATGCTAGCGGATACACAGATACGCAGTATTTT.

This clone was seen a single time. The genes are TRBV7-2 and TRBJ2-7; 7 nucleotides agree with TRBD1. There are 12 residues in the CDR3. Unmatched junction bases numbered 5, after V lost 10 bases and J lost 2 bases. Per the germline V gene, CDR1 is SGHTA and CDR2 is FQGNSA. CDR3 DNA: TGTGCCACTTCAGGGGGAACCTACGAGCAGTACTTC. Protein sequence: CATSGGTYEQYF.

The chain employs TRBV7-3 and TRBJ2-1; TRBD1 matches 11 bases. Losses at the gene ends were 4 bases for V and 1 base for J; bases not matched to a gene: 0. Germline CDR1 SGHTA, CDR2 FQGTGA. The CDR3 spans 15 residues. CDR3 region: CASSWDRGSYNEQFF. CDR3 coding DNA: TGTGCCAGCAGCTGGGACAGGGGGTCCTACAATGAGCAGTTCTTC. Filled out from reference TRBV7-3 and TRBJ2-1, the complete variable domain reads GAGVSQTPSNKVTEKGKYVELRCDPISGHTALYWYRQSLGQGPEFLIYFQGTGAADDSGLPNDRFFAVRPEGSVSTLKIQRTERGDSAVYLCASSWDRGSYNEQFFGPGTRLTVL.

The V and J genes are TRBV5-1 and TRBJ1-1; D call uncertain. Looked up from germline, CDR1 is SGHRS and CDR2 is YFSETQ. The CDR3 is 13 amino acids. Trimming removed 3 bases from V and 0 bases from J, with 6 bases in between. CDR3 region: CASSSTMNTEAFF. The CDR3 region has the DNA TGCGCCAGCAGCTCTACCATGAACACTGAAGCTTTCTTT.

The chain is built from TRBV19 and TRBJ1-1; D unclear. Germline CDR1 LNHDA, CDR2 SQIVND (reference sequence). The V end lost 11 bases, the J end lost 4 bases, and 23 bases lay between the germline ends. The CDR3 is made up of 15 amino acids. The CDR3 coding sequence is TGTGCCGGCCCTCCTGACCCGGGATCGGGCACTGAAGCTTTCTTT. Amino acid sequence: CAGPPDPGSGTEAFF.

This clone was counted only a few times. This chain joins TRBV7-3 and TRBJ2-1; 7 bases line up with TRBD2. CDR1 SGHTA and CDR2 FQGTGA come from the germline V gene. V shed 5 bases, J shed 8 bases, and the junction held 21 bases outside the gene matches. The CDR3 has 18 amino acids. CDR3 nucleotide sequence: TGTGCCAGCAGCCACTCCCGCCGGGGGACGCCGGGGGGATATGAGCAGTTCTTC. Residues: CASSHSRRGTPGGYEQFF.

The chain is built from TRBV7-9 and TRBJ2-2, with 8 positions matching TRBD1. CDR1 is SEHNR and CDR2 is FQNEAQ in the germline V gene (reference sequence). The V gene end was trimmed by 2 bases and the J gene end by 6 bases; junction bases not matched to a gene: 2. This CDR3 spans 14 amino acids. This chain's CDR3 is CASSLLTGAGELFF. CDR3 in DNA: TGTGCCAGCAGCTTACTGACAGGGGCCGGGGAGCTGTTTTTT.

V and J are TRBV10-3 and TRBJ2-7, with D possibly TRBD2 on 5 matching bases. The V and J ends lost 10 bases and 2 bases respectively, with 18 bases between them. The CDR3 runs 14 residues. Per the germline V gene, CDR1 is ENHRY and CDR2 is SYGVKD. CDR3 nucleotide sequence: TGTGCCAGCCGCGAGGTCGGGGATCCCTACGAGCAGTACTTC. Its translation: CASREVGDPYEQYF.

V and J are TRBV6-5 and TRBJ2-1; 7 nucleotides agree with TRBD1. Losses at the gene ends were 7 bases for V and 1 base for J; bases not matched to a gene: 1. Germline V gene lookup returns CDR1 MNHEY and CDR2 SVGAGI. The CDR3 extends over 13 amino acids. The CDR3 coding sequence is TGTGCCAGCACCAGGGGGTCCTACAATGAGCAGTTCTTC. It specifies CASTRGSYNEQFF.

This chain joins TRBV20-1 and TRBJ1-2; TRBD1 is a possible D gene (6 bases). V lost 3 bases and J lost 7, with 12 bases in between. CDR1 DFQATT and CDR2 SNEGSKA come from the germline V gene (reference sequence). There are 12 residues in the CDR3. The CDR3 loop is CSASSDSRGYTF. CDR3 sequence (DNA): TGCAGTGCTAGTTCGGACAGCCGTGGCTACACCTTC.

V is TRBV12-3 or TRBV12-4 and J is TRBJ1-2, with 8 bases lining up with TRBD1. Trimming at V came to 7 bases and at J to 1 base, leaving 2 bases not matched to a gene. This CDR3 contains 13 residues. The CDR3 reads CASMTGVNYGYTF. As DNA, the CDR3 is TGTGCCAGCATGACAGGGGTTAACTATGGCTACACCTTC.

This clone has more than one count but fewer than ten. V and J are TRBV19 and TRBJ1-5; 8 bases match TRBD1. With 7 bases clipped from V and 6 bases from J, the junction kept 8 bases outside the gene matches. This CDR3 is built from 14 residues. CDR1 and CDR2 (germline): LNHDA, SQIVND (reference sequence). The CDR3 DNA is TGTGCCAGTATGGGACAGGTCGGCGGTCAGCCCCAGCATTTT. The encoded protein is CASMGQVGGQPQHF.

The chain links TRBV5-4 to TRBJ2-3; 7 bases fit TRBD1. Germline CDR1 is SGHNT and CDR2 is YYREEE (reference sequence). J lost 8 bases, V lost 5 bases, and 5 bases had no gene match. The CDR3 is 12 amino acids. In DNA form, the CDR3 reads TGTGCCAGCAGTTGGGACAGTGGTACGCAGTATTTT. This codes for CASSWDSGTQYF.

The gene calls are TRBV27 and TRBJ2-1; 7 bases fit TRBD1. The CDR3 spans 15 residues. The V segment lost 6 bases and the J segment 7 bases; nucleotides outside the gene matches: 12. Germline CDR1 and CDR2: MNHEY and SMNVEV (reference sequence). The CDR3 spells CASRTTGPLGNEQFF. The CDR3 DNA reads TGTGCCAGCAGGACGACAGGGCCCCTAGGTAATGAGCAGTTCTTC.

The V call is TRBV19, the J call TRBJ1-1; TRBD1 agrees at 7 bases. J was trimmed by 2 bases and V by 7 bases; bases with no gene match: 7. The CDR3 has 14 residues. Germline V gene lookup returns CDR1 LNHDA and CDR2 SQIVND (reference sequence). In DNA, the CDR3 is TGTGCCAGTATTCTGGGACAGACAAACACTGAAGCTTTCTTT. As protein: CASILGQTNTEAFF. Full variable domain (outside the CDR3, taken from reference TRBV19 and TRBJ1-1): DGGITQSPKYLFRKEGQNVTLSCEQNLNHDAMYWYRQDPGQGLRLIYYSQIVNDFQKGDIAEGYSVSREKKESFPLTVTSAQKNPTAFYLCASILGQTNTEAFFGQGTRLTVV.

The chain is built from TRBV15 and TRBJ2-7, with 7 nucleotides matching TRBD2. The CDR3 consists of 14 residues. Germline values: CDR1 LNHNV, CDR2 YYDKDF (reference sequence). J was trimmed by 2 bases and V by 8 bases; bases with no gene match: 9. The CDR3 region is CATRRGRGAYEQYF. In nucleotides, the CDR3 is TGTGCCACCCGTAGAGGGAGGGGCGCCTACGAGCAGTACTTC.

This rearrangement joins TRBV6-6 to TRBJ2-2; unclear D gene. CDR1 MNHNY and CDR2 SVGAGI come from the germline V gene (reference sequence). CDR3 length: 12 amino acids. The V and J ends lost 2 bases and 8 bases respectively, with 6 bases between them. In nucleotides, the CDR3 is TGTGCCAGCAGTTACATGGAGGGGGAGCTGTTTTTT. Amino acid sequence: CASSYMEGELFF.

The chain is built from TRBV12-3 or TRBV12-4 and TRBJ2-2; D remains ambiguous. With 4 bases removed from V and 4 bases from J, the gap between germline ends came to 4 bases. The CDR3 has 12 residues. Written as DNA, the CDR3 is TGTGCCAGCAGTTGGAGCACCGGGGAGCTGTTTTTT. As protein: CASSWSTGELFF.

This clone was seen only once. The V call is TRBV10-3, the J call TRBJ2-7; possibly TRBD2 for D (7 bases). Trimming shortened V by 2 bases and J by 1 base, and 12 bases separated the two germline ends. The CDR3 consists of 15 residues. Germline loops: CDR1 ENHRY, CDR2 SYGVKD. Written as DNA, the CDR3 is TGTGCCATCAGTGAGGCGGGGGCAGAGTCCTACGAGCAGTACTTC. It specifies CAISEAGAESYEQYF.

This chain links TRBV2 with TRBJ1-2; 8 bases match TRBD1. The length of the CDR3 is 13 residues. CDR1 is SNHLY, CDR2 FYNNEI, per germline. Trimming removed 3 bases from V and 7 bases from J; junction bases left unmatched: 4. The CDR3 DNA reads as TGTGCCAGCAGTGACGCAGGGACAGGTGGCTACACCTTC. It is translated as CASSDAGTGGYTF.

V usage is TRBV9 and J usage is TRBJ1-1; 9 bases map to TRBD1. CDR1 and CDR2 (germline): SGDLS, YYNGEE. V gave up 3 bases and J gave up 4 bases; unmatched junction bases: 7. The CDR3 has 15 residues. The DNA for the CDR3 is TGTGCCAGCAGCGCCACAGGGGGCGCTACCACTGAAGCTTTCTTT. It translates to CASSATGGATTEAFF.

The chain employs TRBV5-1 and TRBJ2-7, with 7 positions matching TRBD1. The trim removed 3 bases at V and 2 bases at J, leaving 2 bases unmatched. From germline, CDR1 is SGHRS and CDR2 YFSETQ. The CDR3 has 13 amino acids. The CDR3 DNA follows: TGCGCCAGCAGCTCGCAGGGGGCCTACGAGCAGTACTTC. Protein: CASSSQGAYEQYF.